This TCR beta chain stems from a study of spatial heterogeneity in lung cancer. TCRdb itself ran the 5' RACE reads through MiXCR, one entry per CDR3 protein. The sample yields 95,000 to 130,000 distinct CDR3 sequences, 10% to 15% seen once. CDR1 LNHNV and CDR2 YYDKDF come from the germline V gene (reference sequence). The CDR3 runs 16 residues. V dropped 3 bases and J dropped 1; count of bases not matched to a gene: 3. The time point: blood at routine non-recurrence follow-up after resection. Sequencing of whole RNA from tumor, nontumor lung or frozen PBMC involved no sorting. This rearrangement joins TRBV15 to TRBJ1-6; 7 nucleotides match TRBD1. The receptor's source is a male donor with early-stage non-small cell lung cancer. The specimen was PBMCs, collected at follow-up. CDR3 protein: CATSRARGSYNSPLHF. In nucleotides, the CDR3 is TGTGCCACCAGCAGGGCCAGGGGGTCCTATAATTCACCCCTCCACTTT.